This T cell receptor (beta chain) came from a study of blood T cell repertoires in COVID-19. In germline, CDR1 is MNHEY, CDR2 SVGAGI. With 6 bases clipped from V and 5 bases from J, the junction kept 6 bases outside the gene matches. The CDR3 length is 14 residues. Sequencing was performed with immunoSEQ multiplex PCR; in TCRdb, only in-frame clones are kept and a portion is missing. The sample consists of nearly 250,000 clones, about 83% of them appearing once. This TCR came from an elderly woman with COVID-19, enrolled during active disease. Source material: peripheral blood. The chain joins TRBV6-5 to TRBJ1-4; 7 bases match TRBD1. Here the CDR3 reads CASSSGTVNEKLFF. CDR3 DNA: TGTGCCAGCAGCTCCGGGACAGTGAATGAAAAACTGTTTTTT.